This TCR beta chain stems from a study of cytomegalovirus exposure and HLA in healthy donors. Notes on the study in general: Previously analyzed data showed that most TCR beta V segments were productive at a frequency of about 90% or about 30%. Researchers reported in a later analysis that common viral pathogens appeared linked to several top clusters. Some V segments could not be told apart, so they were left out, TRBV6-2 and TRBV6-3 among them. The study listed around 150 cytomegalovirus-associated TCR beta chains.

The CDR3 covers 15 residues. Germline V gene data show CDR1 as SGHTA and CDR2 as FQGNSA. V dropped 4 bases and J dropped 1 base, with 14 bases sitting between them. PCR employed 60 Vbeta and 13 Jbeta primers. Assay: immunoSEQ multiplex PCR; the TCRdb copy retains only in-frame clones and omits some. The sample contains around 92,000 clones, approximately 80% of which appear only once. For this clone: No antigen is known for it.

Sequencing input: PBMCs. The receptor comes from a female donor in good health and CMV-seropositive. The chain couples TRBV7-2 to TRBJ2-7; tentatively, D is TRBD1 (6 bases). In nucleotides, the CDR3 is TGTGCCAGCAGCTCCGAATGGACAGTTTCCTACGAGCAGTACTTC. Its protein is CASSSEWTVSYEQYF.